One sample yielded the 17 T cell receptor beta chains listed below, sequenced in a study of shared clonotypes between healthy human individuals. The naive CD8 population came from CD45RO-negative cells selected for CCR7, without terminally differentiated effector memory CD45RA+ cells. The repertoire was sequenced with immunoSEQ multiplex PCR; TCRdb's copy has only in-frame clones and lacks some. The sample includes about 2,200,000 clones, about 92% of them seen just once. Sequenced sample: naive CD8+ T cells from PBMCs. Every receptor here comes from a man aged 18-30 years in good health. Some clones in this sample may be carry-over from other donors' samples.

The rearrangement uses TRBV9 and TRBJ2-5, with a possible D match to TRBD1 (6 bases). CDR1 and CDR2 (germline): SGDLS, YYNGEE. The V end was cut by 0 bases, the J end by 5 bases, with 20 bases between. The CDR3 runs to 17 residues. CDR3 residues: CASSVGKGGFSGETQYF. CDR3 nucleotide sequence: TGTGCCAGCAGCGTAGGTAAAGGGGGATTCTCTGGGGAGACCCAGTACTTC.

CDR3 sequence reads: CASSGTMWDDNSVQYGYTF. The CDR3 DNA reads as TGTGCCAGTAGTGGGACGATGTGGGACGATAACTCGGTCCAGTATGGCTACACCTTC. The rearrangement links TRBV19 to TRBJ1-2; perhaps TRBD1 as D (5 bases). The CDR3 is 19 residues long. V dropped 5 bases and J dropped 5 bases, with 30 bases sitting between them. Germline CDR1 is LNHDA and CDR2 is SQIVND (reference sequence).

The V gene is TRBV6-1, the J gene TRBJ2-1; 11 nucleotides line up with TRBD2. CDR1 and CDR2 from the germline V gene are MNHNS and SASEGT. The CDR3 has 15 amino acids. V was pared by 3 bases and J by 12 bases, with 10 bases of the junction left unmatched. CDR3 nucleotides: TGTGCCAGCAGTGAGCTAGCGGGAGGTGCCGGGGGGCAGTTCTTC. Protein product: CASSELAGGAGGQFF.

The gene calls are TRBV7-9 and TRBJ2-2, with D unresolved. There are 16 residues in the CDR3. V shed 5 bases and J shed 0 bases, with 13 bases lying between them. The V gene's germline CDR1 is SEHNR and CDR2 FQNEAQ (reference sequence). This CDR3 reads CASSPAAYPNTGELFF. The CDR3 DNA reads TGTGCCAGCAGCCCCGCAGCCTACCCGAACACCGGGGAGCTGTTTTTT. Full variable domain (missing parts from reference TRBV7-9 and TRBJ2-2): DTGVSQNPRHKITKRGQNVTFRCDPISEHNRLYWYRQTLGQGPEFLTYFQNEAQLEKSRLLSDRFSAERPKGSFSTLEIQRTEQGDSAMYLCASSPAAYPNTGELFFGEGSRLTVL.

This clone was seen a single time. The rearrangement uses TRBV6-5 and TRBJ2-1; no definite D call. This CDR3 is 16 amino acids long. Trimming took 2 bases from V and 7 from J, leaving 18 bases between them. CDR1 is MNHEY, CDR2 SVGAGI, per germline. The CDR3 protein is CASSYRRPRAENEQFF. For the CDR3, the DNA is TGTGCCAGCAGTTACCGACGTCCCCGCGCTGAGAATGAGCAGTTCTTC.

This clone was observed a handful of times. The genes are TRBV7-9 and TRBJ1-1, with D possibly matching TRBD1 (6 bases). The V gene lost 5 bases and the J gene lost 0 bases, with 13 bases spanning the gap. The germline gives CDR1 SEHNR, CDR2 FQNEAQ (reference sequence). The CDR3 has 15 residues. CDR3 region: CASSPSDRLNTEAFF. The CDR3 DNA follows: TGTGCCAGCAGCCCATCGGACAGACTGAACACTGAAGCTTTCTTT.

This chain links TRBV28 with TRBJ1-1; D perhaps matches TRBD1 (5 bases). The ends were cut back, 7 bases at V and 1 base at J, with 10 bases in the middle. Germline-derived CDR1 and CDR2 are MDHEN and SYDVKM. This CDR3 spans 13 amino acids. The CDR3 coding sequence is TGTGCCAGCATCCTGACAGCGAACACTGAAGCTTTCTTT. As protein: CASILTANTEAFF.

This sequence joins TRBV7-9 and TRBJ2-3; D is ambiguous. Germline V gene data show CDR1 as SEHNR and CDR2 as FQNEAQ (reference sequence). The CDR3 loop spans 16 amino acids. V shed 2 bases and J shed 2 bases, with 14 bases lying between them. The CDR3 region is CASSLTGPYYTDTQYF. The CDR3 bases are TGTGCCAGCAGCTTAACGGGTCCATACTACACAGATACGCAGTATTTT.

V usage is TRBV7-2 and J usage is TRBJ2-7; 8 positions agree with TRBD1. The germline V gene encodes CDR1 SGHTA and CDR2 FQGNSA. The ends lost 6 bases at V and 6 bases at J; junction bases unmatched: 7. CDR3 length: 13 residues. In DNA form, the CDR3 reads TGTGCCAGCAGTCCAGACAGGGGAGGCGAGCAGTACTTC. Amino acid sequence: CASSPDRGGEQYF.

The chain links TRBV7-2 to TRBJ2-1, with D maybe TRBD1 (6 bases). The V gene's germline CDR1 is SGHTA and CDR2 FQGNSA. The CDR3 contains 18 residues. The V end was cut by 0 bases, the J end by 8 bases, with 23 bases between. CDR3 region: CASSLATGIRGSRDEQFF. Written as DNA, the CDR3 is TGTGCCAGCAGCTTAGCAACGGGAATAAGGGGGAGTCGGGATGAGCAGTTCTTC.

The genes are TRBV21-1 and TRBJ2-3; TRBD2, the table's D call, lacks a check against the DNA. TRBV21-1 constitutes a pseudogene. The CDR3 length is 17 residues. CDR3 DNA: TGTGCCAGCAGCAAAGGTGGACTAGCGAGTACCGCGGATACGCAGTATTTT. Protein product: CASSKGGLASTADTQYF.

The gene calls are TRBV5-1 and TRBJ2-7; D is unresolved. Germline CDR1 reads SGHRS; CDR2 reads YFSETQ. Trimming left V 2 bases short and J 3 bases short, with 9 bases between. This CDR3 is 13 amino acids long. Here the CDR3 reads CASSFGWGYEQYF. The CDR3 bases are TGCGCCAGCAGCTTTGGCTGGGGCTACGAGCAGTACTTC. Based on the CDR3 plus reference TRBV5-1 and TRBJ2-7, the full variable domain is KAGVTQTPRYLIKTRGQQVTLSCSPISGHRSVSWYQQTPGQGLQFLFEYFSETQRNKGNFPGRFSGRQFSNSRSEMNVSTLELGDSALYLCASSFGWGYEQYFGPGTRLTVT.

The chain links TRBV7-9 to TRBJ1-1, with D tentatively TRBD1 (5 bases). The CDR3 totals 13 residues. V was clipped by 5 bases and J by 11 bases, with 18 bases between them. CDR1 is SEHNR, CDR2 FQNEAQ, per germline (reference sequence). CDR3 amino acids: CASSAPGGVGAFF. The CDR3 DNA follows: TGTGCCAGCAGCGCCCCCGGGGGGGTTGGCGCTTTCTTT. Supplemented by reference TRBV7-9 and TRBJ1-1, the full variable domain reads DTGVSQNPRHKITKRGQNVTFRCDPISEHNRLYWYRQTLGQGPEFLTYFQNEAQLEKSRLLSDRFSAERPKGSFSTLEIQRTEQGDSAMYLCASSAPGGVGAFFGQGTRLTVV.

The chain uses TRBV19 and TRBJ2-1; no firm D call. V was clipped by 9 bases and J by 7 bases, with 16 bases between them. CDR1 LNHDA and CDR2 SQIVND come from the germline V gene (reference sequence). The CDR3 sequence is 13 residues long. CDR3 in amino acids: CASAPGPANEQFF. The CDR3 region has the DNA TGTGCCAGCGCTCCGGGCCCGGCTAATGAGCAGTTCTTC. Variable domain in full (rest from reference TRBV19 and TRBJ2-1): DGGITQSPKYLFRKEGQNVTLSCEQNLNHDAMYWYRQDPGQGLRLIYYSQIVNDFQKGDIAEGYSVSREKKESFPLTVTSAQKNPTAFYLCASAPGPANEQFFGPGTRLTVL.

The chain combines TRBV5-1 with TRBJ2-2, with 12 bases aligning to TRBD2. With V trimmed by 0 bases and J by 4 bases, 10 bases remained unmatched. The CDR3 length is 19 residues. The germline gives CDR1 SGHRS, CDR2 YFSETQ. CDR3 nucleotide sequence: TGCGCCAGCAGCTTGGCCAGGGGACTAGCGGGCGAGGGCACCGGGGAGCTGTTTTTT. This gives the protein CASSLARGLAGEGTGELFF.

The V call is TRBV4-2, the J call TRBJ1-5, with D uncertain. Deletions cut 0 bases from V and 2 bases from J, with 17 bases between. The CDR3 covers 18 residues. Looked up from germline, CDR1 is LGHNA and CDR2 is YNFKEQ. DNA for the CDR3: TGTGCCAGCAGCCAAGAATATGAGCCACATCTACGCAATCAGCCCCAGCATTTT. Translating it yields CASSQEYEPHLRNQPQHF.

The chain has TRBV6-5 and TRBJ1-2; D is possibly TRBD1 (5 bases). V gave up 6 bases and J gave up 2 bases, with 10 bases separating them. In germline, CDR1 is MNHEY, CDR2 SVGAGI. The CDR3 extends over 13 amino acids. The CDR3 region has the DNA TGTGCCAGCAGACTCGACAGCAACTATGGCTACACCTTC. It codes for CASRLDSNYGYTF.